This T cell receptor beta chain was recorded in a study of T cells in Graves' hyperthyroidism and ophthalmopathy (dated by TCRdb to between 2017 and 2020). Study-level background: Peripheral blood samples were taken at the time of initial diagnosis, prior to any treatment. The roughly 90 discovery patients were divided at random into training and test sets in a 7:3 ratio. Following sampling, methimazole starting at 30 mg daily was given to hyperthyroidism patients, and high-dose intravenous methylprednisolone was given to ophthalmopathy patients. An independent validation cohort of around 19 hyperthyroidism patients and 17 patients who later progressed to ophthalmopathy tested prospective prediction of ophthalmopathy. In addition, the study compared T-cell repertoires in thyroid tissue and in blood from about six Graves' hyperthyroidism patients. The paper reports TCR Vbeta CDR3 sequencing of more than 120 peripheral blood samples: under 45 ophthalmopathy, under 80 hyperthyroidism and approximately 17 progressor patients. TCR V-J signatures able to tell the groups apart were searched for in a discovery cohort of 100 or so patients, of whom roughly 42 had Graves' ophthalmopathy and under 65 had stable Graves' hyperthyroidism. Overall results and qualifications from the work: In validation, the model predicted progression to ophthalmopathy a median of about 5.9 months before onset, with about 64% sensitivity and roughly 73% specificity. Most expanded thyroid clonotypes (frequency above 0.001) were also found in blood, which suggests that blood repertoires may mirror thyroid immune responses. No statistical method was used to set the sample size in advance, and investigators knew the group allocation. A 13 V-J signature model separated ophthalmopathy from stable hyperthyroidism, with approximately 87% sensitivity and around 84% specificity in cross-validation and 80%/75% in testing.

Hyperthyroidism patients were aged 18 to 65 years and newly diagnosed, with disease duration of less than 2 months. Patients with uncontrolled infections, other autoimmune diseases, pregnancy or lactation were excluded. Diagnoses were established on the basis of clinical symptoms, serum thyroxine and TRAb, thyroid ultrasound, and orbital computed tomography. Blood from progressor patients was collected at the time of first diagnosis with hyperthyroidism, before any ophthalmopathy symptoms had appeared. PBMCs were separated from over 9 ml of fresh peripheral blood using Ficoll-Paque density gradient centrifugation. Patients classed as progressors first received a Graves' hyperthyroidism diagnosis and then went on to develop ophthalmopathy during follow-up. Total RNA was extracted using Trizol reagent, and RNA quality was assessed on an Agilent 2100 Bioanalyzer. CDR1 and CDR2 are drawn from the germline V gene: MDHEN, SYDVKM. From the cysteine up to the phenylalanine, the CDR3 has a length of 16 residues. Only the CDR3 region is kept as DNA, spanning 48 bases read in frame from base 1. The trim is 3 bases for V and 8 bases for J, with a gap of 17 bases between the germline ends.

TCR beta CDR3 regions were amplified from RNA transcripts. The first round of RT-PCR for the TCR CDR3 was performed with the HTBI primer set and the Qiagen OneStep RT-PCR kit. Libraries were constructed in a second round of multiplex PCR, after which size selection and purification were carried out. Sequencing of the libraries was done on an Illumina HiSeq2000 using paired-end 100 bp reads. The paper's data handling went like this. SOAPnuke was used to process the raw data, throwing out any read that contained adapters or uncalled bases, had a mean Phred below 15, or lacked an exact constant-primer or identifier match. High-quality paired reads were merged with COPE v1.2.5, and unique nucleotide sequences were defined as clonotypes. Clonotypes were aligned to IMGT TRBV, TRBD and TRBJ reference segments using MiTCR v1.1. The analysis included only V-J combinations with a frequency above 0.0001, which together covered 98% to 99.2% of the repertoires. The TCS score was defined as F50 (clonal expansion) divided by E x V (chaos), with BLOSUM62-based TCRdist calculated between CDR3 peptides within each V-J. Welch's t-statistics and random forest reduced fewer than 550 V-J features to some 14, which were used in a naive Bayes classifier (R e1071). TCRdb reran the public reads through fastp at Q25 and MiXCR, keeping productive beta chains. Entries that share a CDR3 protein sequence are merged under the most common genes and DNA. The V and J calls here are based on TCRdb, not the publication. For this sample there are around 260,000 distinct CDR3 sequences; 25% to 30% appear just once. The biggest ten clones account for about 25% of the sample.

Regarding this clonotype: Its specific antigen is unknown. No base qualities exist here, and no much larger clone lies one base off it.

The chain was built from TRBV28 and TRBJ1-6; TRBD1 is perhaps the D gene, given 5 matching bases. This clonotype was obtained from a man aged 40-50 years with Graves' hyperthyroidism that later progressed to Graves' ophthalmopathy. Sequenced: blood. The CDR3: CASSFETGRGDSPLHF. The DNA reads as follows: TGTGCCAGCAGTTTCGAGACGGGACGGGGTGATTCACCCCTCCACTTT.